The rows below give T cell receptor beta chains drawn from one sample of a study of T cells in Graves' hyperthyroidism and ophthalmopathy. TCRdb reprocessed the multiplex PCR reads via MiXCR and lists one record per CDR3 protein. The sample records approximately 620,000 distinct CDR3 sequences, approximately 14% being singletons. The material sequenced was blood. These receptors came from a woman aged 25 to 39 with Graves' hyperthyroidism that later progressed to Graves' ophthalmopathy. Each CDR3 is given with its conserved first and last residue. The D gene is left open where the match is weak. Clone size is stated in some rows and not others, as once, few, many or a class when expanded.

TRBD2,TRBV9,TRBJ2-2,few,TGTGCCAGCAGCGTAGAGAGCGGGAGTCGAACCGGGGAGCTGTTTTTT,CASSVESGSRTGELFF
NA,TRBV28,TRBJ2-5,few,TGTGCCAGCAATCTAGCGATGTGGGAGACCCAGTACTTC,CASNLAMWETQYF
NA,TRBV9,TRBJ2-5,once,TGTGCCAGCAGCGTAGAGGGTCGGCGGACCCAAGAGACCCAGTACTTC,CASSVEGRRTQETQYF
TRBD1,TRBV6-1,TRBJ1-4,NA,TGTGCCAGCAGAGTCCCGGGACAGGGGAATGAAAAACTGTTTTTT,CASRVPGQGNEKLFF
TRBD1,TRBV3-1,TRBJ1-1,many,TGTGCCAGCAGCCAAGAAGGACAGGGAAAAGCTTTCTTT,CASSQEGQGKAFF
NA,TRBV5-1,TRBJ2-3,NA,TGCGCCAGCAGCTTGGACCCACCACTAAGCACAGATACGCAGTATTTT,CASSLDPPLSTDTQYF
NA,TRBV20-1,TRBJ2-7,many,TGCAGTGCTAGTCGAGGTCCAGGCTACGAGCAGTACTTC,CSASRGPGYEQYF
NA,TRBV6-1,TRBJ1-2,many,TGTGCCAGCAGTTCAGGGGATCAGGGGCAGGTCGGCTACACCTTC,CASSSGDQGQVGYTF
NA,TRBV5-4,TRBJ2-5,NA,TGTGCCAGCAGCTTGGGGGGGGCGGAAGAGACCCAGTACTTC,CASSLGGAEETQYF
NA,TRBV20-1,TRBJ1-1,many,TGCAGTGCTAGAGATCTCTTGCAGGGCCCGAACACTGAAGCTTTCTTT,CSARDLLQGPNTEAFF
NA,TRBV11-2,TRBJ1-2,many,TGTGCCAGCAGCAGAGGAGAGGGGGACTATGGCTACACCTTC,CASSRGEGDYGYTF
NA,TRBV28,TRBJ1-2,many,TGTGCCAGCAGTCTCCGGGACACAACTAACTATGGCTACACCTTC,CASSLRDTTNYGYTF
TRBD1,TRBV5-1,TRBJ1-1,few,TGCGCCAGCAGCTTGACAGGGGGTATGAACACTGAAGCTTTCTTT,CASSLTGGMNTEAFF
NA,TRBV6-1,TRBJ1-5,many,TGTGCCAGCCAGACCTATAGCAATCAGCCCCAGCATTTT,CASQTYSNQPQHF
NA,TRBV20-1,TRBJ2-1,NA,TGCAGTGCTAGAGGGCAGGGTAATGAGGAGGCCCAGTTCTTC,CSARGQGNEEAQFF